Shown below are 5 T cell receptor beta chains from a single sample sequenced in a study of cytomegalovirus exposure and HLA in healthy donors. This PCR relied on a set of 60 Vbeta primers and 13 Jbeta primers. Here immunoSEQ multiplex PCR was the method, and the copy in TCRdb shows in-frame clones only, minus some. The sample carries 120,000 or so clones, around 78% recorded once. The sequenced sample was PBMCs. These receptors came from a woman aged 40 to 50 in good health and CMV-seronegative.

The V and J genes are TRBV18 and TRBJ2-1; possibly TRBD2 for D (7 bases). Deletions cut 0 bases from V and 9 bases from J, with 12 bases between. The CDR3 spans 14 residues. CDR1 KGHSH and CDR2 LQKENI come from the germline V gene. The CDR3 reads CASSPPFRGAEQFF. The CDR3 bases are TGTGCCAGCTCACCACCGTTCCGGGGGGCTGAGCAGTTCTTC.

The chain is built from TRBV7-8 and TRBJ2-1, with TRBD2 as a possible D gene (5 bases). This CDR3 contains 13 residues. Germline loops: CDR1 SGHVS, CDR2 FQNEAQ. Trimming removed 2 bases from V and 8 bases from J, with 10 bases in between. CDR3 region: CASSLRLAYEQFF. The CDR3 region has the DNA TGTGCCAGCAGCTTAAGATTAGCGTATGAGCAGTTCTTC. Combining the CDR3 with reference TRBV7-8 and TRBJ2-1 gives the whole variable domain GAGVSQSPRYKVAKRGQDVALRCDPISGHVSLFWYQQALGQGPEFLTYFQNEAQLDKSGLPSDRFFAERPEGSVSTLKIQRTQQEDSAVYLCASSLRLAYEQFFGPGTRLTVL.

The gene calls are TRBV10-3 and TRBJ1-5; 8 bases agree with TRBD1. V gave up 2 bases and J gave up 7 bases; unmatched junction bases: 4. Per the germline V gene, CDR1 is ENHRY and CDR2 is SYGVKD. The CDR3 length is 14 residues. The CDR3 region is CAISEMTGDQPQHF. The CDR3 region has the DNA TGTGCCATCAGTGAGATGACAGGGGACCAGCCCCAGCATTTT.

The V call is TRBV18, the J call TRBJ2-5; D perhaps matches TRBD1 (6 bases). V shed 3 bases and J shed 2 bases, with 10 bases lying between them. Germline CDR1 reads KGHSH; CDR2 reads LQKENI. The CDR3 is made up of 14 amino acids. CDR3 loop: CASSPGTKQETQYF. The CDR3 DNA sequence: TGTGCCAGCTCACCCGGGACAAAACAAGAGACCCAGTACTTC.

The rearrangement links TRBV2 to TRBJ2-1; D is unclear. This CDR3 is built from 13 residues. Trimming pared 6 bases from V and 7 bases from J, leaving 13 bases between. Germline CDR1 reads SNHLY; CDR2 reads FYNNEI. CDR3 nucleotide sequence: TGTGCCAGCAGAGTTCGCGCTTCGAATGAGCAGTTCTTC. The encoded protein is CASRVRASNEQFF.